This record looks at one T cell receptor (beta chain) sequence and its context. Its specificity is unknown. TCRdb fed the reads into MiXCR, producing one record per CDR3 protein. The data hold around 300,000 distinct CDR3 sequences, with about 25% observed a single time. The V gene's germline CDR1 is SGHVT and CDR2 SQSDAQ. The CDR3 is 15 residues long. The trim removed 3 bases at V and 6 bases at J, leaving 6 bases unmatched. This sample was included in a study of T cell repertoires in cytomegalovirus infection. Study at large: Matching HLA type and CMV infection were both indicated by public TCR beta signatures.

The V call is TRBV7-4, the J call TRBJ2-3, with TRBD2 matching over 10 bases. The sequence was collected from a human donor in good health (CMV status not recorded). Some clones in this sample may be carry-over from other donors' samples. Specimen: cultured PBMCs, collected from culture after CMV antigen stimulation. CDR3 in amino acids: CASSFSLAGQDTQYF. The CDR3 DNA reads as TGTGCCAGCAGCTTCTCACTAGCGGGGCAGGATACGCAGTATTTT.